This T cell receptor (beta chain) was sequenced for a study of T cell repertoires in cytomegalovirus infection. V lost 3 bases and J lost 1, with 10 bases in between. The CDR3 sequence is 14 residues long. TCRdb itself ran the reads through MiXCR, one entry per CDR3 protein. This sample has under 200,000 distinct CDR3 sequences; 20% to 25% occur once, and the top ten carry about 25%. As for this clonotype: Its specificity is not known.

Study-level findings and limits: Carriage of CMV together with the relevant HLA was identifiable through cumulative public TCR beta family frequency.

The chain recombines TRBV12-3 or TRBV12-4 with TRBJ2-7, with a tentative D call TRBD1 (5 bases). The receptor was isolated from a human donor in good health (CMV status not recorded). Some clones in this sample may be carry-over from other donors' samples. The material sequenced was CD8+ T cells from cultured PBMCs, taken from culture after CMV antigen stimulation. The CDR3 nucleotides read TGTGCCAGCAGTTTTAGGGGATCGTCCTACGAGCAGTACTTC. This translates into CASSFRGSSYEQYF.